This TCR beta chain derives from a study of tumor-infiltrating lymphocytes in primary liver carcinoma. Study-level background: The cohort included men and women aged 30 to 69 years. Regardless of tissue type, samples showed similar yields of roughly 3.5 to 7.13 million productive TCRbeta reads.

Starting material of about 0.45 ug total RNA yielded TCR beta cDNA via a constant-region primer. Slightly modified ARM-PCR served as the procedure for the TCR beta libraries. These libraries came from three rounds of nested multiplex PCR. Investigators reported that the first two PCR rounds, at around 10 cycles each, used TRBV1-TRBV30 forward primers with a C-beta reverse primer. Each CDR3 protein is one row after TCRdb ran MiXCR on the multiplex PCR reads. The data show under 85,000 distinct CDR3 sequences, approximately 70% seen once. Germline lookup yields CDR1 MNHNS and CDR2 SASEGT. The CDR3 spans 15 residues. Co-extracting RNA and DNA was done with about 17-30 mg of unsorted bulk tissue as input. The authors sampled five separate regions per tumor. This clonotype has a single count. The junction departs from germline at one end; a sequencing error may be responsible.

The sequencing sample was made of liver tumor tissue from sampling region 1. This sample's subset: tumor region T1, superior pole. The receptor was derived from a man aged 40-49 years with primary liver carcinoma and hepatitis B virus infection. The chain links TRBV6-1 to TRBJ2-3; D is perhaps TRBD1 (6 bases). CDR3 in amino acids: CVSSVTGSGTDTQYF. The CDR3 DNA follows: TGTGTCAGCAGTGTCACAGGGTCCGGCACCGATACGCAGTATTTT.